A selection of T cell receptor beta chains follows, all from one sample in a study of Ad26.COV2.S vaccination and SARS-CoV-2 variants. Here immunoSEQ multiplex PCR was the method, and the copy in TCRdb shows in-frame clones only, minus some. The table includes under 400,000 clones, 80% to 90% detected once. The material sequenced was peripheral blood, taken in a trial of Ad26.COV2.S vaccine versus placebo. These receptors were taken from a person between 18 and 65 years old who received the Ad26.COV2.S COVID-19 vaccine or a placebo. Both conserved end residues are part of each CDR3. Fields, in order: clone size, D gene, J gene, CDR3 length, V gene, CDR3 DNA, CDR3 protein. A D gene is named only where the DNA matches it firmly. Clone size is stated in some rows and not others, as once, few, many or a class when expanded.

.,.,TRBJ1-5,13,TRBV30,TGTGCCTGGACCTATGCCGTCAATCAGCCCCAGCATTTT,CAWTYAVNQPQHF
.,TRBD2,TRBJ2-5,17,TRBV7-2,TGTGCCAGCAGCTCAGGACTAGCGGGGGGGAGTGGGGAGACCCAGTACTTC,CASSSGLAGGSGETQYF
.,.,TRBJ1-2,18,TRBV12-5,TGTGCTAGTGGTTTGGTACCCCTGGGACATGCGGGGTTTGATGGCTACACCTTC,CASGLVPLGHAGFDGYTF
.,.,TRBJ1-2,14,TRBV6-6,TGTGCCAGCAGTACCGAAAACAGCTTAGGTGGCTACACCTTC,CASSTENSLGGYTF
.,TRBD2,TRBJ2-7,16,TRBV27,TGTGCCAGCAGCCGGGACGGGCTAGCGGCTTCCTACGAGCAGTACTTC,CASSRDGLAASYEQYF
once,TRBD1,TRBJ2-7,14,TRBV25-1,TGTGCCAGCAGTGAACCCGGGACAGTTCGAGAGCAGTACTTC,CASSEPGTVREQYF
.,.,TRBJ2-3,12,TRBV25-1,TGTGCCAGCAGGGGAAGAACAGATACGCAGTATTTT,CASRGRTDTQYF
few,.,TRBJ1-6,15,TRBV7-9,TGTGCCAGCAGCTTAGAGGGCCTTGAGAATTCACCCCTCCACTTT,CASSLEGLENSPLHF
.,TRBD1,TRBJ2-1,14,TRBV10-3,TGTGCCATCAGCCCGGGACAGGGATACAATGAGCAGTTCTTC,CAISPGQGYNEQFF
.,.,TRBJ2-7,14,TRBV25-1,TGTGCCAGCAGTGAACCAGGGGTTTCCTACGAGCAGTACTTC,CASSEPGVSYEQYF
.,TRBD1,TRBJ2-7,15,TRBV18,TGTGCCAGCTCGGGTGTGGGACAGGATGACTACGAGCAGTACTTC,CASSGVGQDDYEQYF
.,TRBD1,TRBJ2-1,14,TRBV9,TGTGCCAGCAGCGCACCAGGGGGCTGGAATGAGCAGTTCTTC,CASSAPGGWNEQFF
.,.,TRBJ2-1,14,TRBV6-5,TGTGCCAGCAAATTATCTGGGGGATACAATGAGCAGTTCTTC,CASKLSGGYNEQFF
.,.,TRBJ1-5,15,TRBV12-5,TGTGCTAGTGGTCCATCGCTAGGCCTGAATCAGCCCCAGCATTTT,CASGPSLGLNQPQHF
.,.,TRBJ2-5,15,TRBV5-1,TGCGCCAGCAGCTTGAAGGGTTATTCTGGAGAGGCCCAGTACTTC,CASSLKGYSGEAQYF
.,.,TRBJ1-3,15,TRBV30,TGTGCCTGGAGTCGGGACTCCAGCTCTGGAAACACCATATATTTT,CAWSRDSSSGNTIYF
once,TRBD1,TRBJ2-7,15,TRBV5-1,TGCGCCAGCAGCTTGGCGGGACAGGGTACCCACGAGCAGTACTTC,CASSLAGQGTHEQYF
.,TRBD2,TRBJ2-7,15,TRBV4-1,TGCGCCAGCAGCCCGAGCGGGGGAAAATCCTACGAGCAGTACTTC,CASSPSGGKSYEQYF
.,.,TRBJ2-5,14,TRBV5-1,TGCGCCAGCAGCTTGACACTAGCATCGGAGACCCAGTACTTC,CASSLTLASETQYF
.,.,TRBJ1-2,11,TRBV6-5,TGTGCCACTAAGGGGGGACCCGGCTACACCTTC,CATKGGPGYTF
.,TRBD1,TRBJ1-4,13,TRBV29-1,TGCAGCGTGTCAGGGGGCCCTAATGAAAAACTGTTTTTT,CSVSGGPNEKLFF
.,.,TRBJ1-5,13,TRBV19,TGTGCCAGTAGTAGCCTAGGGGATCAGCCCCAGCATTTT,CASSSLGDQPQHF
.,.,TRBJ2-6,15,TRBV7-9,TGTGCCAGCAATACACCGGGGGCTGGGGCCAACGTCCTGACTTTC,CASNTPGAGANVLTF
many,.,TRBJ2-2,15,TRBV6-5,TGTGCCAGCAGTTACTCGACTACGAACACCGGGGAGCTGTTTTTT,CASSYSTTNTGELFF
.,TRBD1,TRBJ1-5,15,TRBV7-2,TGTGCCAGCAGTACAGACAGGGGGAACATTTTGCCCCAGCATTTT,CASSTDRGNILPQHF
.,.,TRBJ1-5,15,TRBV4-2,TGTGCCAGCAGCCAAGGACAGGTTAGCAATCAGCCCCAGCATTTT,CASSQGQVSNQPQHF
.,.,TRBJ1-2,14,TRBV27,TGTGCCAGCAGATCCCGCGGGAGTCTCTATGGCTACACCTTC,CASRSRGSLYGYTF
.,TRBD2,TRBJ2-2,16,TRBV7-8,TGTGCCAGCAGGCGGACTAGCGGACAGAACACCGGGGAGCTGTTTTTT,CASRRTSGQNTGELFF
.,TRBD2,TRBJ2-3,16,TRBV4-3,TGCGCCAGCAGCCAAGCGCAGCGGGGAAACACAGATACGCAGTATTTT,CASSQAQRGNTDTQYF
many,.,TRBJ1-2,13,TRBV4-3,TGCGCCAGCAGCCAAGCGACATCCCATGGCTACACCTTC,CASSQATSHGYTF
once,.,TRBJ1-5,16,TRBV6-1,TGTGCCAGCAGTGAAGATCCAGGGAGGTTAGATCAGCCCCAGCATTTT,CASSEDPGRLDQPQHF
.,.,TRBJ2-7,13,TRBV4-1,TGCGCCAGCAGCCAAGATCAGAGGGACGAGCAGTACTTC,CASSQDQRDEQYF
.,.,TRBJ2-7,12,TRBV5-1,TGCGCCAGCAGCCCGGAGGGACCCAGGGGGGACTTC,CASSPEGPRGDF